This T cell receptor beta chain was documented in a study of CD8+ T cells in alopecia areata. Study details: Percent of scalp involved defined treated patients' severity scores.

Treatment reported: oral pan-JAK inhibitor, 5-10 mg twice daily. As for this clone: The antigen remains undetermined.

RNA, once extracted, was reverse transcribed into cDNA for use as the sequencing template. Assay: immunoSEQ multiplex PCR; the TCRdb copy retains only in-frame clones and omits some. The profile shows around 170,000 clones, about 47% of them singletons. General study results and limits: Normal scalp had lower clonality than lesional scalp, with alopecia totalis/universalis lesions showing this most strongly. Tofacitinib significantly lowered scalp clonality and expanded CD8+ clones among the top 100.

Losses at the gene ends were 2 bases for V and 5 bases for J; bases not matched to a gene: 6. Germline V gene sequence: CDR1 SGHRS, CDR2 YFSETQ. This CDR3 contains 15 residues. V gene TRBV5-1 combines with J gene TRBJ2-7; 11 bases are a match to TRBD1. The receptor's source is a human donor with alopecia areata. The sample here was CD8+ T cells sorted from blood, taken at roughly week 53, from a patient treated with tofacitinib. CDR3: CASSFPGQGVNEQYF. The CDR3 DNA sequence: TGCGCCAGCAGCTTTCCGGGACAGGGGGTCAACGAGCAGTACTTC.